The 27 T cell receptor beta chains in this list originate from one sample, sequenced in a study of blood T cell repertoires in COVID-19. TCRdb's copy holds only in-frame clones and misses some; the assay was immunoSEQ multiplex PCR. The table shows 95,000 to 110,000 clones, with 85% to 90% occurring only once. The sequencing input was peripheral blood. These receptors all come from a man in his forties or fifties with acute or convalescent COVID-19.

The genes are TRBV6-5 and TRBJ1-6; D is possibly TRBD1 (5 bases). V was shortened by 4 bases and J by 9 bases, with 16 bases between the two germline ends. Per germline, CDR1 MNHEY and CDR2 SVGAGI. The CDR3 runs 15 residues. Here the CDR3 reads CASSSVGGGVSPLHF. As DNA, the CDR3 is TGTGCCAGCAGTTCAGTCGGGGGAGGGGTTTCACCCCTCCACTTT.

In this sample, this clone turned up a few times. The V and J genes are TRBV10-3 and TRBJ2-3; maybe TRBD1 (5 bases). Germline-derived CDR1 and CDR2 are ENHRY and SYGVKD. CDR3 length: 16 residues. V dropped 3 bases and J dropped 0 bases, with 13 bases sitting between them. The CDR3 loop is CAISDQGATSTDTQYF. In nucleotides, the CDR3 is TGTGCCATCAGTGACCAGGGCGCGACTAGCACAGATACGCAGTATTTT.

The gene calls are TRBV2 and TRBJ2-1; 11 nucleotides agree with TRBD2. The junction had 8 bases not matched to a gene; V was cut back by 7 bases and J by 3 bases. Germline V gene data show CDR1 as SNHLY and CDR2 as FYNNEI. The CDR3 extends over 16 amino acids. CDR3 loop: CASTFGLAGNYNEQFF. The CDR3 nucleotides read TGTGCCAGCACTTTCGGACTAGCGGGCAACTACAATGAGCAGTTCTTC.

The CDR3 region is CASSLLDGTSGTETQYF. CDR3 sequence (DNA): TGTGCCAGCAGTTTATTAGATGGGACTAGCGGGACGGAGACCCAGTACTTC. This chain connects TRBV28 to TRBJ2-5, with 13 bases identical to TRBD2. CDR1 is MDHEN, CDR2 SYDVKM, per germline. With 1 base clipped from V and 5 bases from J, the junction kept 7 bases outside the gene matches. CDR3 length: 17 residues.

The chain uses TRBV5-6 and TRBJ1-5; D unclear. Germline V CDR1 and CDR2: SGHDT, YYEEEE. The CDR3 runs 16 residues. Trimming cost V 1 base and J 5 bases, with 16 bases left between them. CDR3 coding DNA: TGTGCCAGCAGCTTGTTAGTGGAGACGGATGATCAGCCCCAGCATTTT. Protein sequence: CASSLLVETDDQPQHF.

This sequence joins TRBV15 and TRBJ2-3; 12 bases match TRBD2. The germline V gene has CDR1 LNHNV and CDR2 YYDKDF (reference sequence). V lost 3 bases to trimming and J lost 5 bases; unmatched junction nucleotides: 3. This CDR3 contains 15 residues. CDR3 region: CATSRTSGSVDTQYF. The DNA of the CDR3 is TGTGCCACCAGCAGGACTAGCGGGAGTGTAGATACGCAGTATTTT.

The rearrangement joins TRBV29-1 to TRBJ1-1; 8 bases line up with TRBD1. CDR1 and CDR2 (germline): SQVTM, ANQGSEA. V dropped 5 bases and J dropped 4; count of bases not matched to a gene: 6. This CDR3 is built from 13 residues. In DNA form, the CDR3 reads TGCAGCGTTTCAACAGGGGGGAGCACTGAAGCTTTCTTT. It translates to CSVSTGGSTEAFF. The full variable domain, with the rest looked up from reference TRBV29-1 and TRBJ1-1, is SAVISQKPSRDICQRGTSLTIQCQVDSQVTMMFWYRQQPGQSLTLIATANQGSEATYESGFVIDKFPISRPNLTFSTLTVSNMSPEDSSIYLCSVSTGGSTEAFFGQGTRLTVV.

The chain has TRBV14 and TRBJ1-1; D gene uncertain. Germline V CDR1 and CDR2: SGHDN, FVKESK. The CDR3 loop spans 15 amino acids. With 4 bases removed from V and 0 bases from J, the gap between germline ends came to 12 bases. DNA for the CDR3: TGTGCCAGCAGCCTACCCCACAAAATGAACACTGAAGCTTTCTTT. Protein product: CASSLPHKMNTEAFF.

V gene TRBV5-4 combines with J gene TRBJ2-3; 11 nucleotides align to TRBD2. CDR1 is SGHNT and CDR2 is YYREEE in the germline V gene (reference sequence). This CDR3 is built from 16 residues. V gave up 4 bases and J gave up 5 bases; unmatched junction bases: 9. In DNA, the CDR3 is TGTGCCAGCAGCATAGAGGGACTAGCGGAGCGAGATACGCAGTATTTT. The encoded protein is CASSIEGLAERDTQYF.

CDR3 sequence reads: CASSSGTEGGYTF. CDR3 coding DNA: TGTGCCAGCAGTTCCGGGACAGAAGGTGGCTACACCTTC. The J gene is TRBJ1-2, the V gene TRBV6-5; 7 nucleotides align to TRBD1. The CDR3 length is 13 residues. V was pared by 4 bases and J by 7 bases, with 6 bases of the junction left unmatched. Germline values: CDR1 MNHEY, CDR2 SVGAGI.

The chain couples TRBV24-1 to TRBJ1-5, with unresolved D. The V gene's germline CDR1 is KGHDR and CDR2 SFDVKD. The CDR3 totals 14 residues. Trimming removed 5 bases at V and 1 base at J, with 8 bases between. CDR3 loop: CATSGLSSNQPQHF. The CDR3 DNA follows: TGTGCCACCAGTGGTTTAAGCAGCAATCAGCCCCAGCATTTT.

The V gene is TRBV5-1, the J gene TRBJ2-2; D may be TRBD1 (6 bases). The length of the CDR3 is 16 residues. V lost 0 bases to trimming and J lost 0 bases, with 9 bases between them. Germline CDR1 reads SGHRS; CDR2 reads YFSETQ. The CDR3 spells CASSLGRTANTGELFF. The CDR3 region has the DNA TGCGCCAGCAGCTTGGGCCGGACAGCGAACACCGGGGAGCTGTTTTTT.

This rearrangement joins TRBV5-5 to TRBJ1-4; D remains unclear. Looked up from germline, CDR1 is SGHKS and CDR2 is YYEKEE (reference sequence). The CDR3 sequence is 13 residues long. Between the trimmed V and J ends, which lost 3 bases and 8 bases, there was a span of 11 bases. As DNA, the CDR3 is TGTGCCAGCAGCTGGGAGCCCGGAGAAAAACTGTTTTTT. This encodes CASSWEPGEKLFF. The variable domain in full, completed from reference TRBV5-5 and TRBJ1-4, reads DAGVTQSPTHLIKTRGQQVTLRCSPISGHKSVSWYQQVLGQGPQFIFQYYEKEERGRGNFPDRFSARQFPNYSSELNVNALLLGDSALYLCASSWEPGEKLFFGSGTQLSVL.

J is TRBJ1-1 and V is TRBV6-5, with TRBD1 matching over 11 bases. The CDR3 spans 16 residues. In germline, CDR1 is MNHEY, CDR2 SVGAGI. The J segment lost 3 bases and the V segment lost 1 base, leaving 4 bases of the junction unmatched. The CDR3 DNA sequence: TGTGCCAGCAGTTACTGGGGACAGGGGGGAGACACTGAAGCTTTCTTT. Translated, it gives CASSYWGQGGDTEAFF.

The V call is TRBV27, the J call TRBJ1-4; D might be TRBD1 (6 bases). V lost 5 bases to trimming and J lost 0 bases, with 10 bases between them. CDR1 and CDR2 (germline): MNHEY, SMNVEV (reference sequence). CDR3 length: 15 amino acids. The CDR3 sequence: CASSIQGSTNEKLFF. The CDR3 bases are TGTGCCAGCAGTATACAGGGATCAACTAATGAAAAACTGTTTTTT.

The rearrangement joins TRBV6-1 to TRBJ2-1; D may be TRBD2 (7 bases). The CDR3 runs to 15 residues. The germline V gene encodes CDR1 MNHNS and CDR2 SASEGT. Trimming took 2 bases from V and 10 from J, leaving 18 bases between them. The CDR3 region has the DNA TGTGCCAGCAGTGAAAGGGGGGACTACCTTTGGGAGCAGTTCTTC. This codes for CASSERGDYLWEQFF.

The chain carries TRBV2 and TRBJ1-6; TRBD1 matches 9 bases. Trimming took 9 bases from V and 10 from J; bases not matched to a gene: 10. The CDR3 is 14 amino acids. Germline V gene sequence: CDR1 SNHLY, CDR2 FYNNEI. CDR3 amino acids: CASNRDRVQSPLHF. The DNA for the CDR3 is TGTGCCAGTAACCGGGACAGGGTTCAATCACCCCTCCACTTT.

This rearrangement joins TRBV2 to TRBJ2-5, with D possibly being TRBD2 (5 bases). CDR1 SNHLY and CDR2 FYNNEI come from the germline V gene. With 8 bases removed from V and 5 bases from J, the gap between germline ends came to 12 bases. CDR3 length equals 12 residues. DNA of the CDR3: TGTGCCAGCGGGAGTAGGAGGGAGACCCAGTACTTC. Its translation: CASGSRRETQYF.

The chain links TRBV7-8 to TRBJ2-7; D is perhaps TRBD1 (6 bases). Germline V gene lookup returns CDR1 SGHVS and CDR2 FQNEAQ. This CDR3 contains 14 residues. V was clipped by 5 bases and J by 3 bases, with 14 bases between them. The CDR3 coding sequence is TGTGCCAGCAGCGCGCGTCGGACAGACTACGAGCAGTACTTC. The encoded protein is CASSARRTDYEQYF.

The chain has TRBV3-1 (or the pseudogene TRBV3-2) and TRBJ2-1, with D unresolved. V was trimmed by 1 base and J by 0 bases, leaving 10 bases between them. From germline, CDR1 is LGHDT and CDR2 YNNKEL (reference sequence). The CDR3 spans 16 residues. Here the CDR3 reads CASSQVAPSSYNEQFF. CDR3 in DNA: TGTGCCAGCAGCCAAGTTGCGCCGAGCTCCTACAATGAGCAGTTCTTC.

This sequence joins TRBV2 and TRBJ1-5; maybe TRBD1 (6 bases). Between the trimmed V and J ends, which lost 8 bases and 8 bases, there was a span of 19 bases. The CDR3 spans 14 residues. Germline V gene sequence: CDR1 SNHLY, CDR2 FYNNEI. CDR3 in DNA: TGTGCCAGCTCTAGAGGGGGGGCGCGGGAGCCCCAGCATTTT. Translation gives CASSRGGAREPQHF.

This clone was observed at least ten times. The chain recombines TRBV5-1 with TRBJ2-5, with TRBD2 identical over 7 bases. Germline V gene sequence: CDR1 SGHRS, CDR2 YFSETQ. Trimming at V came to 4 bases and at J to 5 bases, leaving 2 bases not matched to a gene. The CDR3 is 12 residues long. This CDR3 reads CASSGEGETQYF. CDR3 coding DNA: TGCGCCAGCAGCGGGGAGGGTGAGACCCAGTACTTC.

The rearrangement joins TRBV6-2 or TRBV6-3 to TRBJ2-5; D may be TRBD1 (6 bases). Trimming removed 4 bases from V and 0 bases from J, with 12 bases in between. Per the germline V gene, CDR1 is MNHEY and CDR2 is SVGEGT. This CDR3 contains 15 residues. In DNA, the CDR3 is TGTGCCAGCAGTTTACAGGGCCTTAACCAAGAGACCCAGTACTTC. This sequence encodes CASSLQGLNQETQYF.

The chain joins TRBV4-1 to TRBJ2-1, with D possibly matching TRBD2 (7 bases). The CDR3 totals 14 residues. CDR1 and CDR2 from the germline V gene are MGHRA and YSYEKL. V gave up 7 bases and J gave up 7 bases, with 17 bases separating them. The CDR3 DNA reads TGCGCCAGCACCCAGGGGCGGGAGCTAAATGAGCAGTTCTTC. It is translated as CASTQGRELNEQFF.

The chain recombines TRBV5-4 with TRBJ2-1; TRBD2 might be the D (6 bases). The CDR3 has 12 residues. Germline-derived CDR1 and CDR2 are SGHNT and YYREEE (reference sequence). Between the trimmed V and J ends, which lost 3 bases and 7 bases, there was a span of 8 bases. Here the CDR3 DNA reads TGTGCCAGCAGCTCCGGGAGTAATGAGCAGTTCTTC. Its protein is CASSSGSNEQFF.

This chain uses TRBV5-1 with TRBJ2-5; TRBD1 might be the D (5 bases). Trimming pared 7 bases from V and 1 base from J, leaving 14 bases between. Germline V gene data show CDR1 as SGHRS and CDR2 as YFSETQ. The CDR3 loop spans 14 amino acids. CDR3 nucleotides: TGCGCCAGCTACCAGGGCAACCCCCAAGAGACCCAGTACTTC. This codes for CASYQGNPQETQYF.

The chain combines TRBV2 with TRBJ1-5; 7 bases are a match to TRBD1. Trimming removed 6 bases from V and 4 bases from J; junction bases left unmatched: 6. CDR3 length: 14 residues. In germline, CDR1 is SNHLY, CDR2 FYNNEI. The CDR3 protein is CASRGDSPNQPQHF. The CDR3 nucleotides are TGTGCCAGCAGGGGGGACAGCCCAAATCAGCCCCAGCATTTT.